The clone carrying this T cell receptor beta chain was counted at least ten times. Its target is unknown. TCRdb analysed the 5' RACE reads with MiXCR anew, one entry per CDR3 protein. The sample records some 200,000 distinct CDR3 sequences, 20% to 30% being singletons. The data stem from a study of CD8 T cells in ankylosing spondylitis. Findings and limits, study-wide: A motif in TCR beta, a set of under 10 highly homologous variants, appeared characteristic of ankylosing spondylitis blood.

Source material: blood, either unsorted or a sorted T cell fraction (not recorded which). The origin of this receptor is a male donor with ankylosing spondylitis or in good health (not recorded which).

The CDR3 sequence: CASSPGRGNQPQHF. In DNA form, the CDR3 reads TGCGCCAGCAGCCCGGGTAGGGGGAATCAGCCCCAGCATTTT. The chain employs TRBV4-1 and TRBJ1-5, with D possibly matching TRBD1 (6 bases). The CDR3 covers 14 residues. Germline loops: CDR1 MGHRA, CDR2 YSYEKL. V lost 4 bases and J lost 4, with 11 bases in between.